The T cell receptor beta chain described here comes from a study of Graves' ophthalmopathy and Graves' hyperthyroidism. Among the exclusions were patients with other autoimmune diseases, uncontrolled infections, pregnancy or lactation. The diagnosis combined clinical symptoms, thyroxine, TRAb, thyroid ultrasound and orbital computed tomography scans. V was cut by 5 bases and J by 4 bases, with 11 bases left in between. This CDR3 spans 13 amino acids. Germline CDR1 SGHAT, CDR2 FQNNGV. For repertoire sequencing, the TCR beta CDR3 regions were amplified from RNA transcripts. An opening RT-PCR round employed HTBI primers and preceded a second-round multiplex PCR. MiXCR, applied by TCRdb to the multiplex PCR reads, yields one record per CDR3 protein. The table has almost 750,000 distinct CDR3 sequences, about 44% seen once. Findings and limits, study-wide: Detection in blood was also observed for most expanded thyroid clonotypes above 0.001 frequency. Ophthalmopathy could be told apart from stable hyperthyroidism by a 13-signature model (around 85% sensitivity, approximately 76% specificity).

A few counts support this clonotype. The antigen is unknown. The source is an adult man with Graves' ophthalmopathy. The chain carries TRBV11-2 and TRBJ1-2; D unclear. The sample taken for sequencing was peripheral blood. Written as DNA, the CDR3 is TGTGCCAGCAGCCCGAGACCCCGCTATGGCTACACCTTC. Amino acids: CASSPRPRYGYTF.